This entry describes one T cell receptor beta chain. Its antigen remains unknown. This sample was included in a study of T cells in Graves' hyperthyroidism and ophthalmopathy. Findings and limits, study-wide: Blood also contained most expanded thyroid clonotypes above 0.001.

The CDR3 length is 16 residues. The V gene's germline CDR1 is LNHDA and CDR2 SQIVND (reference sequence). Trimming removed 3 bases at V and 4 bases at J, with 19 bases between. Amplified TCR beta CDR3 regions came from RNA transcripts. First-round RT-PCR with HTBI primers amplified the TCR CDR3 region. MiXCR, run by TCRdb on the multiplex PCR reads, gives a single entry per CDR3 protein. This sample has around 690,000 distinct CDR3 sequences, with roughly 17% found just once. The V call is TRBV19, the J call TRBJ2-7; D remains ambiguous. Sequences were obtained from blood. The clonotype comes from a man aged 45-65 years with Graves' hyperthyroidism. The CDR3 is CASSIFDAVGGYEQYF. The CDR3 nucleotides are TGTGCCAGTAGTATTTTTGATGCGGTTGGTGGTTACGAGCAGTACTTC.